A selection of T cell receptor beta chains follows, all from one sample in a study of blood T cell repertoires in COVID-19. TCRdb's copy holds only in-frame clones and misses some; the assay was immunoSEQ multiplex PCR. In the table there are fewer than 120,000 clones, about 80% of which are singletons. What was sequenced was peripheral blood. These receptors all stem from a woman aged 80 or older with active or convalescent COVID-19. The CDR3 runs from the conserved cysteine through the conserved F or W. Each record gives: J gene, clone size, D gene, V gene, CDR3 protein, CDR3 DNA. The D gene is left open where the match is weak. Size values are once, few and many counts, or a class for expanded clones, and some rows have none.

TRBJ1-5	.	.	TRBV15	CATSRDPVSNQPQHF	TGTGCCACCAGCAGAGATCCAGTTAGCAATCAGCCCCAGCATTTT
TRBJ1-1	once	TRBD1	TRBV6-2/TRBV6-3	CASSGTGGLNTEAFF	TGTGCCAGCAGTGGAACAGGGGGGCTAAACACTGAAGCTTTCTTT
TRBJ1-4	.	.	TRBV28	CASSSRAANEKLFF	TGTGCCAGCAGTTCCAGGGCGGCTAATGAAAAACTGTTTTTT
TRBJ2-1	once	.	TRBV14	CASSPGVGGNRKDEQFF	TGTGCCAGCAGTCCGGGGGTGGGCGGGAACCGTAAGGATGAGCAGTTCTTC
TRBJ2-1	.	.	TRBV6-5	CASSPGRTLTNEQFF	TGTGCCAGCAGCCCCGGCAGGACATTAACCAATGAGCAGTTCTTC
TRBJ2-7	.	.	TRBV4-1	CASSQDQAAARKQYF	TGCGCCAGCAGCCAAGATCAAGCGGCGGCTCGAAAGCAGTACTTC
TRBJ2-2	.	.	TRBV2	CASTRSLGNTGELFF	TGTGCCAGCACTCGGTCCCTAGGAAACACCGGGGAGCTGTTTTTT
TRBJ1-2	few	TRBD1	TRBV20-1	CSANDRGTNYGYTF	TGCAGTGCTAATGACAGGGGAACTAACTATGGCTACACCTTC
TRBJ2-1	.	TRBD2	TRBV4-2	CASSQDRTGRWNEQFF	TGTGCCAGCAGCCAAGATCGGACCGGGAGGTGGAATGAGCAGTTCTTC
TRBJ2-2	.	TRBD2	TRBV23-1	CASRPTPLAGPLTGELFF	TGCGCCAGCAGGCCCACCCCCCTAGCGGGGCCCCTCACCGGGGAGCTGTTTTTT
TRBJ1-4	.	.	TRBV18	CASSPQGRRDEKLFF	TGTGCCAGCTCACCCCAGGGTCGCAGGGATGAAAAACTGTTTTTT
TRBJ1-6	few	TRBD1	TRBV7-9	CASSIQGTNSPLHF	TGTGCCAGCAGCATACAGGGGACCAATTCACCCCTCCACTTT
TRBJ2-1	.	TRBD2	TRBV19	CASSIGFRAGGYHEQFF	TGTGCCAGTAGTATAGGTTTCAGGGCGGGAGGATATCATGAGCAGTTCTTC
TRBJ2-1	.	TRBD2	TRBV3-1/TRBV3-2	CASSQLGGRTYNEQFF	TGTGCCAGCAGCCAATTGGGCGGGAGAACTTACAATGAGCAGTTCTTC
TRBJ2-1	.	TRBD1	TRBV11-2	CASSSYRDRDNEQFF	TGTGCCAGCAGCTCATACCGAGACAGGGACAATGAGCAGTTCTTC
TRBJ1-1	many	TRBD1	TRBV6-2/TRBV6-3	CASSYPKRGQGNTEAFF	TGTGCCAGCAGTTACCCAAAACGTGGACAGGGTAACACTGAAGCTTTCTTT
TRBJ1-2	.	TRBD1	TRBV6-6	CASSSDQGAGYTF	TGTGCCAGCAGTTCCGACCAGGGGGCCGGCTACACCTTC
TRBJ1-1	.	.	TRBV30	CAWSVLHTDTEAFF	TGTGCCTGGAGTGTTCTTCACACCGACACTGAAGCTTTCTTT